This TCR beta chain was recovered during a study of blood T cell repertoires in COVID-19. In the study overall: Some COVID-19 samples were acute and others convalescent; all came from the United States, Italy and Spain.

The trim removed 5 bases at V and 6 bases at J, leaving 9 bases unmatched. Germline values: CDR1 MNHEY, CDR2 SMNVEV (reference sequence). The CDR3 is 15 residues long. There are a few counts of this clone. Data came from immunoSEQ multiplex PCR; TCRdb stores just in-frame clones and leaves some out. The sample shows more than 100,000 clones, about 89% of them seen only once. The V gene is TRBV27, the J gene TRBJ2-7; 11 nucleotides match TRBD2. The clonotype originates from a woman in her sixties with acute or convalescent COVID-19. The sample was peripheral blood. The CDR3 loop is CASSTLAGDASEQYF. The CDR3 DNA sequence: TGTGCCAGCAGTACACTAGCGGGAGACGCAAGCGAGCAGTACTTC.